The rows below give T cell receptor beta chains drawn from one sample of a study of blood T cells in healthy people across ages. TCRdb processed the 5' RACE reads anew with MiXCR; each CDR3 protein has one entry. The profile shows approximately 810,000 distinct CDR3 sequences, roughly 26% of them singletons. Sequencing was performed on blood. Receptors were obtained from a woman older than 75 in good health. Each CDR3 is given with its conserved first and last residue. The order of the fields is V gene, J gene, clone size, CDR3 protein. Expanded clones are given a class, and other clones once, few, many or no size at all.

V: TRBV20-1; J: TRBJ2-2; size: few; CDR3: CSATGQSTGELFF
V: TRBV6-1; J: TRBJ1-2; size: few; CDR3: CASIRGARPFNYGYTF
V: TRBV12-3/TRBV12-4; J: .; size: .; CDR3: CASSFSLEIGYNEQYF
V: TRBV5-8; J: TRBJ1-1; size: .; CDR3: CASRDRWLGDTEAFF
V: TRBV5-4; J: TRBJ1-1; size: few; CDR3: CASSLGSLGNTEAFF
V: TRBV20-1; J: TRBJ2-5; size: .; CDR3: CSARLNSGGRVNEQYF
V: TRBV20-1; J: TRBJ1-1; size: many; CDR3: CSARDIDRGTEAFF
V: TRBV12-3/TRBV12-4; J: TRBJ2-1; size: many; CDR3: CASSFSSYNEQFF
V: TRBV9; J: .; size: .; CDR3: CASSQNSVHYNEQYF
V: TRBV7-2; J: TRBJ2-1; size: .; CDR3: CASSSASGGHNEQFF
V: TRBV5-1; J: TRBJ2-7; size: .; CDR3: CASSLAKGGGRSYEQDF
V: TRBV6-6; J: TRBJ2-3; size: many; CDR3: CAPRNVGEGDTQYF
V: TRBV3-1; J: TRBJ2-5; size: many; CDR3: CASSQGRGETQYF
V: TRBV7-2; J: TRBJ2-1; size: many; CDR3: CASSLVGVWGGNEQFF
V: TRBV7-2; J: TRBJ2-5; size: .; CDR3: CASSLLIALGNEQYF
V: TRBV6-2/TRBV6-3; J: TRBJ1-2; size: .; CDR3: CASTTRGRPYGYTF
V: TRBV6-6; J: TRBJ1-2; size: .; CDR3: CASSYSNREGDGYTF
V: TRBV7-2; J: TRBJ2-1; size: many; CDR3: CASSPHRGLALGNEQFF
V: TRBV29-1; J: TRBJ2-3; size: many; CDR3: CSVVGTGRKDTQYF
V: TRBV13; J: TRBJ2-5; size: few; CDR3: CASSLNRGSLKETQYF
V: TRBV6-2/TRBV6-3; J: TRBJ2-7; size: many; CDR3: CASSYYPADIYEQYF
V: TRBV3-1; J: TRBJ2-1; size: many; CDR3: CASSQAFMGGYNEQFF
V: TRBV9; J: TRBJ1-5; size: .; CDR3: CASSESPGGDQPQHF
V: TRBV7-7; J: TRBJ2-1; size: .; CDR3: CASSPGPSRANEQFF
V: TRBV27; J: TRBJ1-4; size: few; CDR3: CASSFRGTGQGREEKLFF
V: TRBV2; J: TRBJ2-3; size: .; CDR3: CASTGQGLNTDTQYF
V: TRBV21-1; J: TRBJ2-1; size: many; CDR3: CASSKYPAFF
V: TRBV21-1; J: TRBJ1-4; size: .; CDR3: CASSKEQGTNEKLFF
V: TRBV6-5; J: TRBJ2-5; size: once; CDR3: CASSYGGGAKSQEAQYF
V: TRBV7-2; J: TRBJ2-5; size: many; CDR3: CASSPLTGTEETQYF
V: TRBV29-1; J: .; size: few; CDR3: CSAAGQDNNEQYF
V: TRBV4-2; J: TRBJ2-7; size: few; CDR3: CASSQDRTSGNNEQYF
V: TRBV12-3/TRBV12-4; J: TRBJ1-6; size: many; CDR3: CASSPGQGRRSPLHF
V: TRBV7-9; J: TRBJ1-1; size: few; CDR3: CASSSQDIMNTEAFF
V: TRBV20-1; J: TRBJ2-5; size: many; CDR3: CSARAGTLQETQYF
V: TRBV6-2/TRBV6-3; J: TRBJ1-5; size: few; CDR3: CASSSSPGAGNQPQHF
V: TRBV9; J: TRBJ1-1; size: .; CDR3: CASTPGGQGKLVNTEAFF
V: TRBV20-1; J: TRBJ2-1; size: .; CDR3: CSGRSGAPETYEQFF